Detailed here is one T cell receptor (beta chain). This entry is derived from a study of blood T cell repertoires in COVID-19. The method was immunoSEQ multiplex PCR; TCRdb's version includes in-frame clones alone and lacks a portion of them. The table records tens of thousands of clones, about 90% of them present only once. The material sequenced was peripheral blood. The sequence derives from a woman aged 65 to 85 with acute or convalescent COVID-19.

As DNA, the CDR3 is TGTGCCAGCAGTAGGGAGGGCCCTTCCTACAATGAGCAGTTCTTC. The encoded protein is CASSREGPSYNEQFF. The chain carries TRBV2 and TRBJ2-1; 7 positions match TRBD2. CDR1 is SNHLY, CDR2 FYNNEI, per germline. This CDR3 contains 15 residues. V lost 5 bases, J lost 1 base, and 5 bases stayed unmatched.